A selection of T cell receptor beta chains follows, all from one sample in a study of cytomegalovirus exposure and HLA in healthy donors. The protocol was immunoSEQ multiplex PCR, while the TCRdb copy is restricted to in-frame clones and leaves out a portion. The sample gives just over 85,000 clones, approximately 83% of which show up once; just over 3% is in the top ten. The specimen was PBMCs. The receptors come from a middle-aged man in good health and CMV-seronegative. CDR3s include the opening cysteine and the closing phenylalanine or tryptophan. The D gene is left open where the match is weak. Expanded clones are given a class, and other clones once, few, many or no size at all.

>NA|TRBV29-1|NA|TRBJ2-1
CSSETTRGGQFF
TGCAGCTCCGAAACAACGCGAGGTGGGCAGTTCTTC
>once|TRBV29-1|TRBD1|TRBJ2-1
CSVDGYRGIVDEQFF
TGCAGCGTTGACGGGTACAGGGGAATTGTTGATGAGCAGTTCTTC
>NA|TRBV5-6|NA|TRBJ1-5
CASSLDATRGNQPQHF
TGTGCCAGCAGCTTGGACGCAACCCGGGGCAATCAGCCCCAGCATTTT
>NA|TRBV2|NA|TRBJ1-1
CASLSWDTNTEAFF
TGTGCCAGCCTCTCATGGGACACCAACACTGAAGCTTTCTTT
>NA|TRBV18|TRBD1|TRBJ1-2
CASSPDDRVYGYTF
TGTGCCAGCTCACCAGACGACAGGGTCTATGGCTACACCTTC
>NA|TRBV19|TRBD1|TRBJ1-2
CASSPQGADYGYTF
TGTGCCAGTAGCCCCCAGGGGGCGGACTATGGCTACACCTTC
>NA|TRBV7-9|TRBD1|TRBJ1-2
CASSSNPGTVHGYTF
TGTGCCAGCAGCTCCAATCCCGGGACAGTTCATGGCTACACCTTC
>NA|TRBV5-1|NA|TRBJ1-6
CASSLSQGLNSPLHF
TGCGCCAGCAGCTTGTCCCAGGGCCTTAATTCACCCCTCCACTTT
>few|TRBV4-1|TRBD1|TRBJ1-4
CASSQVPGQGPGEKLFF
TGCGCCAGCAGCCAAGTTCCGGGACAGGGACCGGGCGAAAAACTGTTTTTT
>NA|TRBV7-2|NA|TRBJ2-6
CASSLPEGANVLTF
TGTGCCAGCAGCCTCCCGGAGGGGGCCAACGTCCTGACTTTC
>NA|TRBV18|NA|TRBJ1-3
CASSKGAGNTIYF
TGTGCCAGCTCAAAGGGAGCTGGAAACACCATATATTTT
>few|TRBV6-1|NA|TRBJ1-3
CASSVHRAFSGNTIYF
TGTGCCAGCAGTGTGCACAGGGCCTTCTCTGGAAACACCATATATTTT
>NA|TRBV29-1|NA|TRBJ2-7
CSVERQGRNEQYF
TGCAGCGTTGAGAGGCAGGGAAGGAACGAGCAGTACTTC
>few|TRBV6-5|TRBD1|TRBJ1-4
CASSYQGQGAEKLFF
TGTGCCAGCAGTTACCAGGGACAGGGGGCGGAAAAACTGTTTTTT
>NA|TRBV5-1|TRBD2|TRBJ2-3
CASSSSGVYTDTQYF
TGCGCCAGCAGCAGTAGCGGGGTTTACACAGATACGCAGTATTTT
>NA|TRBV7-2|NA|TRBJ2-7
CASSFGRTYEQYF
TGTGCCAGCAGCTTTGGCAGGACCTACGAGCAGTACTTC
>NA|TRBV30|NA|TRBJ1-1
CAWSVQVDTEAFF
TGTGCCTGGAGTGTACAGGTGGACACTGAAGCTTTCTTT
>NA|TRBV27|NA|TRBJ1-6
CASSTGQFYNSPLHF
TGTGCCAGCAGTACAGGACAGTTTTATAATTCACCCCTCCACTTT
>few|TRBV28|TRBD1|TRBJ1-1
CASSLDRSAEAFF
TGTGCCAGCAGCCTGGACAGGTCCGCTGAAGCTTTCTTT
>NA|TRBV6-1|NA|TRBJ1-4
CASNTVRYFEKLFF
TGTGCCAGCAATACAGTTAGATACTTCGAAAAACTGTTTTTT
>NA|TRBV4-3|NA|TRBJ2-3
CASSQRGDTQYF
TGCGCCAGCAGCCAACGAGGGGATACGCAGTATTTT
>NA|TRBV28|NA|TRBJ1-2
CASSPGYGYTF
TGTGCCAGCAGTCCAGGGTATGGCTACACCTTC
>NA|TRBV30|TRBD2|TRBJ2-5
CAWSGGTSGDEETQYF
TGTGCCTGGAGTGGGGGGACTAGCGGTGATGAAGAGACCCAGTACTTC
>few|TRBV28|TRBD1|TRBJ2-5
CASSQQGGQETQYF
TGTGCCAGCAGCCAACAGGGGGGCCAAGAGACCCAGTACTTC
>NA|TRBV7-9|TRBD2|TRBJ2-7
CASSLTSGGASSYEQYF
TGTGCCAGCAGCTTAACTAGCGGGGGGGCCTCGTCCTACGAGCAGTACTTC
>NA|TRBV15|TRBD2|TRBJ2-7
CATAGGIMVHEQYF
TGTGCCACGGCGGGGGGCATAATGGTTCACGAGCAGTACTTC
>NA|TRBV7-6|NA|TRBJ2-7
CASSYQGEQYF
TGTGCCAGCAGCTATCAGGGCGAGCAGTACTTC
>NA|TRBV30|NA|TRBJ2-7
CAWNPGHPPYEQYF
TGTGCCTGGAACCCGGGACACCCCCCGTACGAGCAGTACTTC
>NA|TRBV18|NA|TRBJ2-2
CASSPPSQVNTGELFF
TGTGCCAGCTCACCACCGTCACAAGTCAACACCGGGGAGCTGTTTTTT
>once|TRBV28|NA|TRBJ2-7
CASSLWRGRKTHRVFEYF
TGTGCCAGCAGTTTATGGCGGGGGCGGAAAACCCACCGGGTCTTCGAGTACTTC
>NA|TRBV5-1|TRBD1|TRBJ1-5
CASSFDRGSQPQHF
TGCGCCAGCAGCTTCGACAGGGGTAGTCAGCCCCAGCATTTT
>NA|TRBV7-8|NA|TRBJ1-2
CASSLERGTGYTF
TGTGCCAGCAGCTTAGAAAGGGGGACGGGCTACACCTTC
>once|TRBV19|NA|TRBJ1-1
CASSIVGAEAFF
TGTGCCAGTAGTATAGTGGGAGCTGAAGCTTTCTTT
>once|TRBV27|NA|TRBJ2-2
CASSLPQDLPTGELFF
TGTGCCAGCAGTTTACCCCAGGACTTACCCACCGGGGAGCTGTTTTTT
>NA|TRBV5-4|TRBD1|TRBJ1-2
CASSVPLTGGFYGYTF
TGTGCCAGCAGCGTTCCCCTCACAGGGGGCTTCTATGGCTACACCTTC
>NA|TRBV7-3|NA|TRBJ2-2
CASRIKQAGELFF
TGTGCCAGCAGAATCAAACAGGCCGGGGAGCTGTTTTTT
>NA|TRBV9|TRBD1|TRBJ2-1
CASRAGQGSSGEQFF
TGTGCCAGCAGAGCCGGACAGGGTTCTTCTGGTGAGCAGTTCTTC
>NA|TRBV7-3|NA|TRBJ2-2
CASSLGQGSTGELFF
TGTGCCAGCAGCTTAGGGCAGGGGAGCACCGGGGAGCTGTTTTTT
>once|TRBV30|NA|TRBJ2-7
CAWIKWGDPYEQYF
TGTGCCTGGATCAAATGGGGGGACCCCTACGAGCAGTACTTC
>once|TRBV7-8|TRBD2|TRBJ2-7
CASSVTSGGAYEQYF
TGTGCCAGCAGCGTCACTAGCGGGGGGGCCTACGAGCAGTACTTC
>NA|TRBV4-3|TRBD2|TRBJ2-1
CASSQDRGGVWYEQFF
TGCGCCAGCAGCCAAGACCGCGGGGGGGTGTGGTATGAGCAGTTCTTC
>NA|TRBV6-1|NA|TRBJ1-1
CASSGPGARTEAFF
TGTGCCAGCAGTGGACCAGGGGCCCGCACTGAAGCTTTCTTT
>NA|TRBV29-1|TRBD1|TRBJ1-2
CSVQLTGEVNYGYTF
TGCAGCGTCCAATTAACAGGGGAAGTTAACTATGGCTACACCTTC